The next 3 T cell receptor beta chains were all read from a single sample in a study of blood T cell repertoires in COVID-19. Here immunoSEQ multiplex PCR was the method, and the copy in TCRdb shows in-frame clones only, minus some. Of 450,000 to 500,000 clones in the sample, about nine tenths were seen once. Sequenced input: PBMCs or T cells enriched from blood (not recorded which). The receptors here all came from a woman aged 55-70 years who had recovered from COVID-19.

The CDR3 coding sequence is TGCGCCAGCAGCACCCCGGGACAGAGTAACTATGGCTACACCTTC. It encodes CASSTPGQSNYGYTF. V and J are TRBV4-1 and TRBJ1-2, with 7 bases fitting TRBD1. CDR3 size: 15 residues. The J segment lost 1 base and the V segment lost 5 bases, leaving 7 bases of the junction unmatched. Germline CDR1 and CDR2: MGHRA and YSYEKL.

The genes are TRBV29-1 and TRBJ2-2; 10 bases align to TRBD2. The CDR3 has 19 residues. After removal of 1 base from V and 7 bases from J, the junction contained 18 bases not matched to a gene. Germline V lookup: CDR1 SQVTM, CDR2 ANQGSEA. The chain's CDR3 is CSVEAQHERGGRSVGELFF. The CDR3 DNA is TGCAGCGTTGAAGCCCAGCACGAGCGGGGGGGCCGTTCTGTCGGGGAGCTGTTTTTT.

The V call is TRBV2, the J call TRBJ2-3; 9 nucleotides line up with TRBD1. Germline loops: CDR1 SNHLY, CDR2 FYNNEI. The CDR3 covers 14 residues. Unmatched junction bases numbered 11, after V lost 10 bases and J lost 6 bases. The CDR3 loop is CAKTPGQGPDTQYF. CDR3 nucleotides: TGTGCCAAAACCCCGGGACAGGGTCCCGATACGCAGTATTTT.